The present T cell receptor (beta chain) was sequenced within a study of radiotherapy plus CTLA-4 blockade in lung cancer. Whole-study findings and limits: In blood, after radiotherapy plus ipilimumab, tumor-derived TCR clones expanded. Interferon-beta and early blood T cell clone dynamics reportedly predicted response best.

This table comes from immunoSEQ multiplex PCR, and its TCRdb copy is limited to in-frame clones, with some not included. The sample has some 73,000 clones, 78% seen once; the top ten hold under 25%. CTLA-4 blockade with ipilimumab, together with focal radiation, was given to patients with chemo-refractory metastatic non-small-cell lung cancer. The CDR3 has 16 residues. Per germline, CDR1 SGHDN and CDR2 FVKESK. The V and J ends lost 1 base and 7 bases respectively, with 17 bases between them. Comment on this clone: What it recognizes is unknown.

The sample consisted of peripheral blood, taken from a patient treated with radiotherapy plus ipilimumab. The V and J genes are TRBV14 and TRBJ2-1; a possible D gene is TRBD1 (5 bases). This TCR was sampled from a human donor with non-small cell lung cancer whose response to radiotherapy plus ipilimumab could not be evaluated. Some clones in this sample may be carry-over from other donors' samples. The CDR3 region is CASSQVGAPGLNEQFF. As DNA, the CDR3 is TGTGCCAGCAGCCAAGTAGGGGCCCCAGGCCTAAATGAGCAGTTCTTC.